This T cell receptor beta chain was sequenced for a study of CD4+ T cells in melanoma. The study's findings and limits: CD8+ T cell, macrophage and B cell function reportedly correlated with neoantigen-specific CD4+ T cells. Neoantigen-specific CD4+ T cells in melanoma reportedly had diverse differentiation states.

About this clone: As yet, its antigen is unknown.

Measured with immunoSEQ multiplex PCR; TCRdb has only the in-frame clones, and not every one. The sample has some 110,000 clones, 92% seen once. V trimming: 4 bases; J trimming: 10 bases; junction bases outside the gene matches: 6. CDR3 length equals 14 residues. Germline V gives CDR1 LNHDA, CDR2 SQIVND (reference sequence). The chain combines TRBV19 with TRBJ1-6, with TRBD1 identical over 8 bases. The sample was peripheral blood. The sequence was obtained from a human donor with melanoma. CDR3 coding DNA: TGTGCCAGTAGTACAGGGGGCAAGGGATCACCCCTCCACTTT. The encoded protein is CASSTGGKGSPLHF.